This TCR beta chain was recovered during a study of control samples from healthy donors and cancer patients (TCRdb year 2020). The germline V gene encodes CDR1 MGHRA and CDR2 YSYEKL. The cysteine opens and the phenylalanine closes a CDR3 of 14 amino acids. The only DNA kept is the CDR3, 42 bases in frame from the first base. V trim: 10 bases; J trim: 7 bases; unmatched bases: 10. This clone is described as medium-sized (0.01 to 0.1%). There is no known antigen for this receptor. Base qualities are not at hand, and no much larger clone is one base apart. The method behind the library was the immunoSEQ multiplex PCR assay. Entries here come from immuneACCESS through TCRdb and include only in-frame sequences with V and J called. Some clones fail to appear in such tables; in the studies checked, an unresolved V gene covers under half of the shortfall, and the cause of the remainder is unknown. Counted in this sample were approximately 130,000 clones; 70% to 90% of them appeared once. Of the sample, around 3% falls within the top ten clones.

The sequence links TRBV4-1 to TRBJ2-2; 9 bases in between match TRBD1. Material for sequencing was blood. The origin of this receptor is a man between 60 and 75 years old in good health. The CDR3: CATGWTGEIGELFF. The bases read TGCGCCACCGGATGGACAGGGGAGATCGGGGAGCTGTTTTTT.